Presented here are 3 T cell receptor beta chains from one specimen sequenced in a study of blood T cell repertoires in COVID-19. Generated by immunoSEQ multiplex PCR, the TCRdb table keeps only in-frame clones and is missing some. Among roughly 700,000 clones, about nine tenths were seen once, and the ten largest hold approximately 0.25%. Sequencing was performed on peripheral blood. The receptors were sampled from a young woman with acute or convalescent COVID-19.

This clone was found once. This chain links TRBV28 with TRBJ2-2, with TRBD2 matching 8 bases. Germline V gene sequence: CDR1 MDHEN, CDR2 SYDVKM. There are 16 residues in the CDR3. Trimming removed 5 bases from V and 1 base from J; junction bases left unmatched: 6. DNA of the CDR3: TGTGCCAGCAGTCTCCGGACTAGCTTGAACACCGGGGAGCTGTTTTTT. This translates into CASSLRTSLNTGELFF.

The rearrangement links TRBV12-5 to TRBJ2-3; TRBD2 matches 11 bases. The CDR3 runs to 15 residues. V lost 3 bases, J lost 4 bases, and 3 bases stayed unmatched. Germline CDR1 is LGHNT and CDR2 is FRNRAP. Written as DNA, the CDR3 is TGTGCTAGTGGTTTTAGCGGGGGGGCCTCAGATACGCAGTATTTT. Translated, it gives CASGFSGGASDTQYF.

The chain combines TRBV11-2 with TRBJ1-1; TRBD1 might be the D (6 bases). Trimming shortened V by 5 bases and J by 3 bases, and 19 bases separated the two germline ends. CDR3 length: 16 residues. Germline lookup yields CDR1 SGHAT and CDR2 FQNNGV. The CDR3 DNA is TGTGCCAGCAGCACCTCCGGGGGGCGGGAGGACACTGAAGCTTTCTTT. This encodes CASSTSGGREDTEAFF.